This T cell receptor beta chain was sequenced during a study of graft-versus-host responses after intestinal transplantation. Study details: Recipients received multivisceral, liver-intestinal, or isolated intestinal transplants. After anti-thymocyte globulin induction, recipients took tacrolimus and steroids for 2 to 3 years.

Stimulators, around 200,000 irradiated and violet-dye-labeled cells, were plated with around 200,000 CFSE-labeled responder cells. Trimming pared 11 bases from V and 4 bases from J, leaving 15 bases between. Germline V lookup: CDR1 MNHEY, CDR2 SMNVEV (reference sequence). The CDR3 sequence is 13 residues long. This clone appeared a few times. Overall study results and limits: Present in recipient marrow, GvH clones included some that appeared first in ileum or blood. Some patients had graft-donor T cell macrochimerism. In their allografts, the ratios of graft-versus-host to host-versus-graft T cell clones were high.

Libraries were prepared by immunoSEQ multiplex PCR; TCRdb keeps only in-frame clonotypes and omits some of them. The repertoire holds around 7,400 clones, with roughly a third as singletons. This clonotype was obtained from a human patient who was an organ donor for intestinal transplantation. The source was alloreactive CD8+ T cells from a mixed lymphocyte reaction culture, collected before transplantation. Subset reported: CFSE-low proliferating T cells sorted from roughly six-day pre-transplant mixed lymphocyte reaction (GvH or HvG direction). The chain is built from TRBV27 and TRBJ1-5, with D maybe TRBD1 (6 bases). The CDR3 DNA sequence: TGTGCCTGCGGACAGATCCCAAATCAGCCCCAGCATTTT. Translated: CACGQIPNQPQHF.